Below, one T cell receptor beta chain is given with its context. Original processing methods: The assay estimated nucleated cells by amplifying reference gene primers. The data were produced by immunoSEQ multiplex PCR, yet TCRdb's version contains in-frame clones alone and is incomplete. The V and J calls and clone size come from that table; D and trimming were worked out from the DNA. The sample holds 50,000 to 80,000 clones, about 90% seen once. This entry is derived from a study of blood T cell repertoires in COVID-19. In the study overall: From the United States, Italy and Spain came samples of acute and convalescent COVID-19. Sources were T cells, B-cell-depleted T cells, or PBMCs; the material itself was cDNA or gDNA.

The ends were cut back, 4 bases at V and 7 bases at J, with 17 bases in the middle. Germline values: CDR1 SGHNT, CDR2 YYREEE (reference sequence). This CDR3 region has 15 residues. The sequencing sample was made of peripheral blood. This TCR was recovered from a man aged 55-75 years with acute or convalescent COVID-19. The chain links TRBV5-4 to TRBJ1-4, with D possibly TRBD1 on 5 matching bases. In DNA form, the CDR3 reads TGTGCCAGCAGCACCCAAGCAGGGTGGAGTGAAAAACTGTTTTTT. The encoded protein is CASSTQAGWSEKLFF.